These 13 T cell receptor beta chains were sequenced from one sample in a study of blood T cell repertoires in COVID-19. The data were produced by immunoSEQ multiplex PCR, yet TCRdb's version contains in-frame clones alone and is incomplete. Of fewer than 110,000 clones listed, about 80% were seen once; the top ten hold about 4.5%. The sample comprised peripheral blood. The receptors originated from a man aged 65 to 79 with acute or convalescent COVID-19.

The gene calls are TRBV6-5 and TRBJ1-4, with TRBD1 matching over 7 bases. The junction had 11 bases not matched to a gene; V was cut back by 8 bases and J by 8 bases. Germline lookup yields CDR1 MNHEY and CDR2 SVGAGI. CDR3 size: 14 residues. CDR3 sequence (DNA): TGTGCCAGCCACCTCATAGGGGGCGAAGAAAAACTGTTTTTT. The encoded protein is CASHLIGGEEKLFF.

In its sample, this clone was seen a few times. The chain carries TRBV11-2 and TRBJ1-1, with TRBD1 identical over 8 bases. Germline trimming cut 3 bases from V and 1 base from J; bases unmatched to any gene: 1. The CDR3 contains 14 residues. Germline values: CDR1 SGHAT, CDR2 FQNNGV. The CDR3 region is CASSFGQGNTEAFF. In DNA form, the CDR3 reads TGTGCCAGCAGCTTCGGACAGGGGAACACTGAAGCTTTCTTT.

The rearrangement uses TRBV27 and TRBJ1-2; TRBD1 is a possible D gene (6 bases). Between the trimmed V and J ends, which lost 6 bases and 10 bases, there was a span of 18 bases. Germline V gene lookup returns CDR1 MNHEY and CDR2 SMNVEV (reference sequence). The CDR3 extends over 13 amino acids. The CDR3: CASRGAWRIDYTF. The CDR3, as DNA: TGTGCCAGCAGGGGGGCTTGGCGGATCGACTACACCTTC.

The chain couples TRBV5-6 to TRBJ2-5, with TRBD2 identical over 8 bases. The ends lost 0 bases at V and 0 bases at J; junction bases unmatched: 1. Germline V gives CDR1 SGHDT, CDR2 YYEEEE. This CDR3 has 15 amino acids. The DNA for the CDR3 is TGTGCCAGCAGCTTGGTGGGACTAGACCAAGAGACCCAGTACTTC. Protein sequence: CASSLVGLDQETQYF.

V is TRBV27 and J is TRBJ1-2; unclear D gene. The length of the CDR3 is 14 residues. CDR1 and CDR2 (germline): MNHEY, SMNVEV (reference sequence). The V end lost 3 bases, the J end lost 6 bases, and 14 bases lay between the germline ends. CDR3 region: CASSFLSRSDGYTF. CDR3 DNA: TGTGCCAGCAGTTTTCTGAGTCGCAGCGATGGCTACACCTTC.

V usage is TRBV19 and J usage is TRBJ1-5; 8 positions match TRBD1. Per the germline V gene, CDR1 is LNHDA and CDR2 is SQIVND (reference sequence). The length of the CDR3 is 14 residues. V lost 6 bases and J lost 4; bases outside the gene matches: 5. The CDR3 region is CASRLRGPNQPQHF. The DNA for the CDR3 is TGTGCCAGTAGACTCAGGGGGCCTAATCAGCCCCAGCATTTT.

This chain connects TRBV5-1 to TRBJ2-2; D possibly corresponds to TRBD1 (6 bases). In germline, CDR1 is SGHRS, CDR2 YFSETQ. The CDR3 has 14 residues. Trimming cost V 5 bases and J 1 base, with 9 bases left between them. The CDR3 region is CASRKGENTGELFF. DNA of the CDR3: TGCGCCAGCAGGAAGGGGGAGAACACCGGGGAGCTGTTTTTT.

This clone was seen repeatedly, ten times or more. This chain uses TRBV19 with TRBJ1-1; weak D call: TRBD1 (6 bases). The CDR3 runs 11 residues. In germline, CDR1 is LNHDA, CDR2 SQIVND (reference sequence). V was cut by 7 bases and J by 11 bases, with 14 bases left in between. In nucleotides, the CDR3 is TGTGCCAGTAAGTTGGGGGCGTCTGCTTTCTTT. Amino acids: CASKLGASAFF. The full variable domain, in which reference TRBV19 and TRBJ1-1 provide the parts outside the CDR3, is DGGITQSPKYLFRKEGQNVTLSCEQNLNHDAMYWYRQDPGQGLRLIYYSQIVNDFQKGDIAEGYSVSREKKESFPLTVTSAQKNPTAFYLCASKLGASAFFGQGTRLTVV.

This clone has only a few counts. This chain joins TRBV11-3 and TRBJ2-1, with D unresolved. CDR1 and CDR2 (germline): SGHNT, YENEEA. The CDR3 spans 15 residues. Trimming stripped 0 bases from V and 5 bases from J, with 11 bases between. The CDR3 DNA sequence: TGTGCCAGCAGCTTAGAGTGGGCCCCTCACAATGAGCAGTTCTTC. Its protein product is CASSLEWAPHNEQFF.

The CDR3 DNA follows: TGTGCCAGCAGTTTATTGAACGAGGGAGGAGCTTTCTTT. This gives the protein CASSLLNEGGAFF. The chain is built from TRBV27 and TRBJ1-1; D uncertain. Germline CDR1 and CDR2: MNHEY and SMNVEV (reference sequence). Trimming took off 1 base at V and 10 bases at J, with 13 bases between the two ends. This CDR3 contains 13 residues.

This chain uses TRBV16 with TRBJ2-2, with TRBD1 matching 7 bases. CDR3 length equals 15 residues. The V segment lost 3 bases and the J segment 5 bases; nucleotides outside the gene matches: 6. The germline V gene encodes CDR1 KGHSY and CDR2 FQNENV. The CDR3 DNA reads TGTGCCAGCAGCCATCTACAGGGGAGAACCGGGGAGCTGTTTTTT. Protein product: CASSHLQGRTGELFF.

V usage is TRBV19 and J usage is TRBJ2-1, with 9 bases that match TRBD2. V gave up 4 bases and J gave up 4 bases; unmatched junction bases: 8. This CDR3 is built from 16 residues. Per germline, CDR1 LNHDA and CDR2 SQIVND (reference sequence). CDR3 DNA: TGTGCCAGTAGTAGAGTAGCGGGGGCTATGTACAATGAGCAGTTCTTC. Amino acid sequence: CASSRVAGAMYNEQFF.

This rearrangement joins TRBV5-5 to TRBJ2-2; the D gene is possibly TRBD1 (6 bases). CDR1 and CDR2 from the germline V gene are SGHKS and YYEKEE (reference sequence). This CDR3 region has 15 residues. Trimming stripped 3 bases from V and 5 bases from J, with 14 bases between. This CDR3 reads CASSSHSGQTGELFF. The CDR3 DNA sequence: TGTGCCAGCAGCTCCCACTCGGGACAAACCGGGGAGCTGTTTTTT.